These 25 T cell receptor beta chains were all obtained from the same sample, sequenced in a study of T-cell memory formation after mild COVID-19. TCRdb recomputed calls from the 5' RACE reads with MiXCR, one row per CDR3 protein. The table includes about 250,000 distinct CDR3 sequences, approximately 18% detected once. Sequences were obtained from PBMCs or a T cell subset sorted from them (not recorded which). The receptor set was obtained from a man aged 18 to 35 who had mild COVID-19 (a few samples of this study predate the infection). Cell type and time point are not known.

V usage is TRBV6-1 and J usage is TRBJ1-6, with D unresolved. The CDR3 is made up of 14 amino acids. The V gene's germline CDR1 is MNHNS and CDR2 SASEGT. The V gene lost 1 base and the J gene lost 9 bases, with 10 bases spanning the gap. The CDR3 coding sequence is TGTGCCAGCAGTGAAGTTCCCACCTGTTCACCCCTCCACTTT. Translation gives CASSEVPTCSPLHF.

The chain joins TRBV4-1 to TRBJ2-3; 12 bases align to TRBD2. This CDR3 has 13 residues. With 9 bases clipped from V and 9 bases from J, the junction kept 7 bases outside the gene matches. Germline CDR1 is MGHRA and CDR2 is YSYEKL. In DNA, the CDR3 is TGCGCCAGTACCGAGACTAGCGGGGGAACGCAGTATTTT. Translating gives CASTETSGGTQYF.

This sequence joins TRBV15 and TRBJ2-5; D is undetermined. Deletions cut 0 bases from V and 1 base from J, with 9 bases between. The CDR3 runs 15 residues. CDR1 LNHNV and CDR2 YYDKDF come from the germline V gene (reference sequence). CDR3 amino acids: CATSREPDAQETQYF. CDR3 nucleotides: TGTGCCACCAGCAGAGAACCGGATGCCCAAGAGACCCAGTACTTC.

This clonotype was detected a few times. The gene calls are TRBV19 and TRBJ2-7, with D unclear. Trimming took off 3 bases at V and 2 bases at J, with 17 bases between the two ends. The V gene's germline CDR1 is LNHDA and CDR2 SQIVND (reference sequence). This CDR3 is built from 16 residues. The DNA of the CDR3 is TGTGCCAGTAGTATCACTCCCCCTGAGAGCCCCTACGAGCAGTACTTC. Amino acids: CASSITPPESPYEQYF.

This clonotype was counted between two and nine times. V usage is TRBV4-2 and J usage is TRBJ2-1, with 9 bases matching TRBD2. V trimming: 0 bases; J trimming: 1 base; junction bases outside the gene matches: 1. The CDR3 is 16 amino acids. Germline V gives CDR1 LGHNA, CDR2 YNFKEQ. The DNA for the CDR3 is TGTGCCAGCAGCCAAGATACTAGCGGGTCCTACAATGAGCAGTTCTTC. It specifies CASSQDTSGSYNEQFF.

This clonotype has at least ten counts. The chain has TRBV11-1 and TRBJ1-1, with TRBD1 as a possible D gene (6 bases). Between the trimmed V and J ends, which lost 5 bases and 9 bases, there was a span of 13 bases. The CDR3 has 12 residues. Per the germline V gene, CDR1 is SGHAT and CDR2 is FQDESV (reference sequence). This CDR3 reads CASSRGWGQAFF. As DNA, the CDR3 is TGTGCCAGCAGCCGTGGCTGGGGGCAAGCTTTCTTT. The complete variable domain, with remaining parts taken from reference TRBV11-1 and TRBJ1-1, reads EAEVAQSPRYKITEKSQAVAFWCDPISGHATLYWYRQILGQGPELLVQFQDESVVDDSQLPKDRFSAERLKGVDSTLKIQPAELGDSAMYLCASSRGWGQAFFGQGTRLTVV.

This chain uses TRBV6-4 with TRBJ2-1, with 8 bases lining up with TRBD2. CDR1 is MRHNA, CDR2 SNTAGT, per germline. The CDR3 loop spans 15 amino acids. J was trimmed by 10 bases and V by 4 bases; bases with no gene match: 12. CDR3 sequence: CASSAKGGGSSEQFF. Written as DNA, the CDR3 is TGTGCCAGCAGTGCTAAGGGCGGGGGGAGCTCGGAGCAGTTCTTC.

In this sample, this clonotype turned up many times. The V call is TRBV7-2, the J call TRBJ1-5; the D is unclear. Germline CDR1 is SGHTA and CDR2 is FQGNSA. This CDR3 is 14 amino acids long. V shed 2 bases and J shed 7 bases, with 12 bases lying between them. CDR3 loop: CASSLRVQEQPQHF. CDR3 nucleotide sequence: TGTGCCAGCAGCTTAAGGGTTCAGGAACAGCCCCAGCATTTT.

This clonotype was found a few times. The chain recombines TRBV3-1 with TRBJ1-1; TRBD1 might be the D (6 bases). V was cut by 4 bases and J by 2 bases, with 14 bases left in between. CDR1 LGHDT and CDR2 YNNKEL come from the germline V gene (reference sequence). The CDR3 is made up of 15 amino acids. For the CDR3, the DNA is TGTGCCAGCAGCCCCGGGGGGGCGGGAAACACTGAAGCTTTCTTT. Protein product: CASSPGGAGNTEAFF. The full variable domain, completed using reference TRBV3-1 and TRBJ1-1, is DTAVSQTPKYLVTQMGNDKSIKCEQNLGHDTMYWYKQDSKKFLKIMFSYNNKELIINETVPNRFSPKSPDKAHLNLHINSLELGDSAVYFCASSPGGAGNTEAFFGQGTRLTVV.

This clonotype was observed a few times. The rearrangement uses TRBV6-2 or TRBV6-3 and TRBJ2-5; D remains unclear. Deletions cut 5 bases from V and 5 bases from J, with 12 bases between. The germline V gene has CDR1 MNHEY and CDR2 SVGEGT. The CDR3 is 13 residues long. CDR3 in amino acids: CASSHGGVETQYF. CDR3 nucleotide sequence: TGTGCCAGCAGTCACGGTGGGGTCGAGACCCAGTACTTC.

This chain uses TRBV12-3 or TRBV12-4 with TRBJ1-2; D is unresolved. Trimming left V 1 base short and J 0 bases short, with 9 bases between. The CDR3 has 15 amino acids. Here the CDR3 reads CASSLGRVANYGYTF. The CDR3 coding sequence is TGTGCCAGCAGTTTAGGAAGGGTAGCTAACTATGGCTACACCTTC.

This clonotype appeared a few times. J is TRBJ2-7 and V is TRBV2, with a possible D match to TRBD2 (7 bases). The germline V gene encodes CDR1 SNHLY and CDR2 FYNNEI. The V and J ends lost 8 bases and 3 bases respectively, with 14 bases between them. CDR3 length: 13 residues. CDR3 nucleotide sequence: TGTGCCAGCCCCGGGGAGGGGGACTACGAGCAGTACGTC. Amino acid sequence: CASPGEGDYEQYV.

This clonotype was detected a few times. V and J are TRBV5-1 and TRBJ1-1; unclear D gene. The CDR3 contains 16 residues. V was shortened by 4 bases and J by 0 bases, with 16 bases between the two germline ends. Germline CDR1 reads SGHRS; CDR2 reads YFSETQ. This chain's CDR3 is CASSTHPGGMNTEAFF. The DNA for the CDR3 is TGCGCCAGCAGCACGCACCCGGGAGGGATGAACACTGAAGCTTTCTTT.

This clonotype has just a few counts. The gene calls are TRBV6-1 and TRBJ1-5; D may be TRBD1 (6 bases). This CDR3 contains 14 residues. V shed 1 base and J shed 11 bases, with 15 bases lying between them. Germline assignment: CDR1 MNHNS and CDR2 SASEGT. This chain's CDR3 is CASSEVGRGRAQHF. CDR3 nucleotides: TGTGCCAGCAGTGAAGTGGGCAGGGGTAGGGCCCAGCATTTT.

This clonotype has only a few counts. This rearrangement joins TRBV28 to TRBJ1-2; no reliable D call. V was shortened by 6 bases and J by 1 base, with 6 bases between the two germline ends. CDR1 MDHEN and CDR2 SYDVKM come from the germline V gene. CDR3 length: 12 amino acids. The CDR3: CASRRNNYGYTF. In DNA, the CDR3 is TGTGCCAGCAGGCGTAATAACTATGGCTACACCTTC.

The chain is built from TRBV5-1 and TRBJ2-5; D gene unclear. CDR1 SGHRS and CDR2 YFSETQ come from the germline V gene. V lost 0 bases, J lost 5 bases, and 11 bases lay in between. The CDR3 is 14 amino acids. The CDR3 DNA reads as TGCGCCAGCAGCTTGGGGCAGGTGCCCGAGACCCAGTACTTC. Translated, it gives CASSLGQVPETQYF.

Only a few counts were recorded for this clonotype. The chain joins TRBV5-1 to TRBJ2-1; tentatively, D is TRBD2 (5 bases). The V end was cut by 3 bases, the J end by 5 bases, with 12 bases between. CDR1 and CDR2 (germline): SGHRS, YFSETQ. The CDR3 is made up of 14 amino acids. The CDR3 region has the DNA TGCGCCAGCAGCTCGGACTCGGACGACAATGAGCAGTTCTTC. As protein: CASSSDSDDNEQFF. The whole variable domain, remainder taken from reference TRBV5-1 and TRBJ2-1, is KAGVTQTPRYLIKTRGQQVTLSCSPISGHRSVSWYQQTPGQGLQFLFEYFSETQRNKGNFPGRFSGRQFSNSRSEMNVSTLELGDSALYLCASSSDSDDNEQFFGPGTRLTVL.

The rearrangement links TRBV15 to TRBJ2-5, with unresolved D. Trimming cost V 1 base and J 2 bases, with 14 bases left between them. The CDR3 is 16 residues long. CDR1 is LNHNV and CDR2 is YYDKDF in the germline V gene (reference sequence). CDR3 loop: CATSRAHRLGQETQYF. DNA of the CDR3: TGTGCCACCAGCAGAGCCCACCGGTTGGGACAAGAGACCCAGTACTTC.

In its sample, this clonotype was seen a few times. This chain links TRBV4-1 with TRBJ1-2; 7 positions agree with TRBD1. Germline assignment: CDR1 MGHRA and CDR2 YSYEKL. After removal of 1 base from V and 6 bases from J, the junction contained 5 bases not matched to a gene. The CDR3 spans 14 residues. CDR3 in amino acids: CASSQVLGQDGYTF. DNA for the CDR3: TGCGCCAGCAGCCAAGTTCTCGGACAGGATGGCTACACCTTC.

The chain combines TRBV7-9 with TRBJ1-1; D is unresolved. Between the trimmed V and J ends, which lost 10 bases and 0 bases, there was a span of 12 bases. Germline V CDR1 and CDR2: SEHNR, FQNEAQ (reference sequence). There are 13 residues in the CDR3. CDR3 in amino acids: CANQGGMNTEAFF. CDR3 in DNA: TGTGCCAACCAAGGAGGAATGAACACTGAAGCTTTCTTT. The entire variable domain, with the rest obtained from reference TRBV7-9 and TRBJ1-1, is as follows: DTGVSQNPRHKITKRGQNVTFRCDPISEHNRLYWYRQTLGQGPEFLTYFQNEAQLEKSRLLSDRFSAERPKGSFSTLEIQRTEQGDSAMYLCANQGGMNTEAFFGQGTRLTVV.

The rearrangement uses TRBV7-2 and TRBJ2-5, with D perhaps TRBD1 (5 bases). Per the germline V gene, CDR1 is SGHTA and CDR2 is FQGNSA. This CDR3 contains 13 residues. Deletions cut 1 base from V and 9 bases from J, with 12 bases between. The CDR3 region has the DNA TGTGCCAGCAGCTTAGAAGTCCCCAGGGCCCAGTACTTC. Protein: CASSLEVPRAQYF.

This chain links TRBV29-1 with TRBJ2-4, with 7 bases that match TRBD2. This CDR3 region has 16 residues. Germline CDR1 is SQVTM and CDR2 is ANQGSEA. V lost 0 bases to trimming and J lost 7 bases; unmatched junction nucleotides: 12. The CDR3 DNA reads as TGCAGCGTTGAAGAAGGGAAAAGTGGGGGAGGGAACATTCAGTACTTC. Amino acids: CSVEEGKSGGGNIQYF.

V is TRBV2 and J is TRBJ1-5, with TRBD1 matching over 9 bases. After removal of 6 bases from V and 4 bases from J, the junction contained 7 bases not matched to a gene. The CDR3 spans 15 residues. Germline assignment: CDR1 SNHLY and CDR2 FYNNEI. The CDR3 nucleotides read TGTGCCAGCAGGGGGACAGGGCGAAATAATCAGCCCCAGCATTTT. Residues: CASRGTGRNNQPQHF.

This clonotype turned up a few times. This rearrangement joins TRBV7-8 to TRBJ1-1; D possibly corresponds to TRBD1 (5 bases). Germline V gene lookup returns CDR1 SGHVS and CDR2 FQNEAQ. The CDR3 loop spans 14 amino acids. The germline V and J ends were trimmed by 5 bases and 6 bases, with 16 bases remaining between them. This CDR3 is CASSPHRDPPEAFF. The DNA of the CDR3 is TGTGCCAGCAGCCCCCACCGGGACCCTCCTGAAGCTTTCTTT.

The chain couples TRBV5-1 to TRBJ1-1; D unclear. The CDR3 has 13 residues. Trimming took off 4 bases at V and 3 bases at J, with 10 bases between the two ends. The germline V gene has CDR1 SGHRS and CDR2 YFSETQ. The CDR3 region is CASSPDPHTEAFF. The DNA for the CDR3 is TGCGCCAGCAGCCCGGATCCACACACTGAAGCTTTCTTT.